This T cell receptor (beta chain) was identified during a study of T cell responses to AZD1222 COVID-19 vaccine. Study-level results: In a largely white British group with more females than males, clonal diversity was possibly underestimated.

Sequencing was performed with immunoSEQ multiplex PCR; in TCRdb, only in-frame clones are kept and a portion is missing. The table has roughly 76,000 clones, 70% to 90% seen once; the top ten hold approximately 10%. The CDR3 is made up of 18 amino acids. V lost 8 bases, J lost 7 bases, and 22 bases stayed unmatched. Germline lookup yields CDR1 MNHEY and CDR2 SMNVEV (reference sequence). About this clone: Its matching antigen is unknown.

This receptor was identified in an adult in good health. Sequenced material: peripheral blood, taken on day 0 of AZD1222 vaccination. The rearrangement joins TRBV27 to TRBJ2-1; 8 nucleotides match TRBD1. This chain's CDR3 is CASLKSSVSWTGRNEQFF. The CDR3 DNA reads TGTGCCAGCCTTAAAAGTTCCGTTTCCTGGACAGGGAGGAATGAGCAGTTCTTC.